The rows below give T cell receptor beta chains drawn from one sample of a study of shared clonotypes between healthy human individuals. Clones were read by immunoSEQ multiplex PCR, and TCRdb kept only the in-frame ones, dropping some. The data contain millions of clones, around 95% of them singletons. Sequences were obtained from naive CD4+ T cells sorted from blood. The receptors stem from a man aged 18-30 years in good health. The CDR3 runs from the conserved cysteine through the conserved F or W. D genes are given only for firm matches. The size entry is marked missing in some rows and otherwise reads once, few, many or a size class.

D	V	size	J	DNA	CDR3
TRBD1	TRBV27	once	TRBJ2-7	TGTGCCAGCAGTTTAAGACAGGGCGGAACCTACGAGCAGTACTTC	CASSLRQGGTYEQYF
.	TRBV7-9	.	TRBJ2-1	TGTGCCAGCAGCCCCGTCGGATCCTACAATGAGCAGTTCTTC	CASSPVGSYNEQFF
TRBD2	TRBV6-1	once	TRBJ2-7	TGTGCCAGCAGTGGGGTAGCGGGAGGACTCTACGAGCAGTACTTC	CASSGVAGGLYEQYF
TRBD2	TRBV10-3	.	TRBJ2-3	TGTGCCACAACCCCCACTAGCGGGAGGGCCACAGATACGCAGTATTTT	CATTPTSGRATDTQYF
TRBD2	TRBV2	.	TRBJ2-1	TGTGCCAGCGGAACACTAGCGTCAAGCAATGAGCAGTTCTTC	CASGTLASSNEQFF
.	TRBV7-9	.	TRBJ2-5	TGTGCCAGCAGCTTTGTTCAGCAGCAAGAGACCCAGTACTTC	CASSFVQQQETQYF
TRBD2	TRBV7-9	once	TRBJ2-3	TGTGCCAGCAGCTCCGGGACTAGCGGGGCCACAGATACGCAGTATTTT	CASSSGTSGATDTQYF
TRBD1	TRBV2	.	TRBJ1-1	TGTGCCAGCAGGGATGACAGGGGCTTCACTGAAGCTTTCTTT	CASRDDRGFTEAFF
.	TRBV19	.	TRBJ1-1	TGTGCCAGTAGTCCTATAGCAGGAAACACTGAAGCTTTCTTT	CASSPIAGNTEAFF
TRBD1	TRBV7-7	.	TRBJ1-1	TGTGCTAGCAGACCGGGACAGAGCAACACCGGCACTGAAGCTTTCTTT	CASRPGQSNTGTEAFF
.	TRBV18	once	TRBJ2-6	TGTGCCAGCTCACCTTTCCCGGGGGCCAACGTCCTGACTTTC	CASSPFPGANVLTF
.	TRBV6-6	.	TRBJ2-5	TGTGCCAGCAGTTCTTACCGACAGGGAGGAGAGACCCAGTACTTC	CASSSYRQGGETQYF
.	TRBV2	.	TRBJ2-3	TGTGCCAGCAGTGAAGGTGTTACGCAGTATTTT	CASSEGVTQYF
TRBD1	TRBV30	once	TRBJ1-2	TGTGCTTGGACAGGGGGCGCCGGCGGCTACACCTTC	CAWTGGAGGYTF
.	TRBV19	.	TRBJ1-2	TGTGCCAGTAGTATATATAGCAGGGATGGCTACACCTTC	CASSIYSRDGYTF
.	TRBV14	.	TRBJ2-2	TGTGCCAGCAGCCTGTCGGTAACCGGGGAGCTGTTTTTT	CASSLSVTGELFF
.	TRBV19	.	TRBJ2-5	TGTGCCAGTAGTATAGCAACTGGACAAGAGACCCAGTACTTC	CASSIATGQETQYF
.	TRBV10-3	.	TRBJ2-3	TGTGCCATCAGTGAAGGGGACGGGACAGATACGCAGTATTTT	CAISEGDGTDTQYF
.	TRBV7-2	.	TRBJ1-3	TGTGCCAGCAGCTTAGTCGAAGGGGTCTCCGGAAACACCATATATTTT	CASSLVEGVSGNTIYF
.	TRBV5-6	.	TRBJ1-1	TGTGCCAGCAGCTTGCTTCGGAACACTGAAGCTTTCTTT	CASSLLRNTEAFF
TRBD2	TRBV5-6	.	TRBJ2-7	TGTGCCAGCAGCTGGGGACTAGCGGGAGACGAGCAGTACTTC	CASSWGLAGDEQYF
.	TRBV7-8	.	TRBJ2-7	TGTGCCAGCAGCTCGGTTCAGGGTCGCGAGCAGTACTTC	CASSSVQGREQYF